This T cell receptor (beta chain) appears in the sequencing data of a study of blood T cell repertoires in COVID-19. Whole-study context: Material from acute and convalescent COVID-19 was sourced from the United States, Italy and Spain. PBMCs, B-cell-depleted T cells, or T cells were the source of the cDNA or gDNA that made up the material.

Authors' analysis steps: For nucleated cells, counts were estimated from reference gene primer amplification. Produced via immunoSEQ multiplex PCR; TCRdb's table is partial and in-frame only. The DNA gave D and trimming, while V, J and clone size come from that table. The top ten clones hold under 7.5% of a sample with 85,000 to 130,000 clones, roughly 88% of them seen once. The CDR3 is made up of 17 amino acids. Germline assignment: CDR1 MDHEN and CDR2 SYDVKM. V shed 5 bases and J shed 0 bases, with 14 bases lying between them. This TCR derives from a woman in her fifties or sixties with acute or convalescent COVID-19. Sequenced material: peripheral blood. V is TRBV28 and J is TRBJ2-6; D might be TRBD1 (5 bases). CDR3 DNA: TGTGCCAGCAGTCCTCATAGACAGTACTCTGGGGCCAACGTCCTGACTTTC. Translating gives CASSPHRQYSGANVLTF.